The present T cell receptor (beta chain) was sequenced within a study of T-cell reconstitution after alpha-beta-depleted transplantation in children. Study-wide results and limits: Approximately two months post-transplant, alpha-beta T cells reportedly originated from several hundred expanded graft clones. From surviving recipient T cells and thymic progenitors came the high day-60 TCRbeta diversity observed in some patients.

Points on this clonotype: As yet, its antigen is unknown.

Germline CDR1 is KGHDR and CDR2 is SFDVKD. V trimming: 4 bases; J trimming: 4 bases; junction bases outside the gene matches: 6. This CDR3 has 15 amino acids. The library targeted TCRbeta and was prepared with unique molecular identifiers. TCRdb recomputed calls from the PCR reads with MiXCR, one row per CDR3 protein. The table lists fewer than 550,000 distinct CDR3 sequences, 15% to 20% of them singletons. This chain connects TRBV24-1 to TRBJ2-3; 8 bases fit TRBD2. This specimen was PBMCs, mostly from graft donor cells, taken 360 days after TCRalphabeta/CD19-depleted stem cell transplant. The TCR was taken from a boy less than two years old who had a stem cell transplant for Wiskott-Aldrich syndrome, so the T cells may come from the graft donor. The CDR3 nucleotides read TGTGCCACCAGTGAAGCATCTAGCGGGCCAGATACGCAGTATTTT. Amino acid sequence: CATSEASSGPDTQYF.